These 28 T cell receptor beta chains were sequenced from one sample in a study of blood T cell repertoires in COVID-19. Produced via immunoSEQ multiplex PCR; TCRdb's table is partial and in-frame only. Of 450,000 or so clones listed, roughly 90% are singletons. The sample consisted of peripheral blood. These receptors were taken from a man aged 18 to 30 with COVID-19, enrolled during active disease.

This chain links TRBV5-4 with TRBJ2-7; TRBD1 matches at 9 bases. The CDR3 is made up of 14 amino acids. From germline, CDR1 is SGHNT and CDR2 YYREEE (reference sequence). V lost 4 bases and J lost 7; bases outside the gene matches: 9. The CDR3 protein is CASSPRTGAGEQYF. The CDR3 bases are TGTGCCAGCAGCCCAAGGACAGGGGCTGGAGAGCAGTACTTC.

V is TRBV3-1 (or the pseudogene TRBV3-2) and J is TRBJ2-5; TRBD2 agrees at 8 bases. Looked up from germline, CDR1 is LGHDT and CDR2 is YNNKEL (reference sequence). CDR3 size: 15 residues. V lost 5 bases and J lost 0; bases outside the gene matches: 5. The CDR3 DNA sequence: TGTGCCAGCAGCGCCCGACTAGCGTACCAAGAGACCCAGTACTTC. Translated: CASSARLAYQETQYF.

The chain joins TRBV6-5 to TRBJ2-7; 7 positions match TRBD2. This CDR3 contains 13 residues. Germline values: CDR1 MNHEY, CDR2 SVGAGI. The V gene end was trimmed by 6 bases and the J gene end by 1 base; junction bases not matched to a gene: 3. The CDR3: CASRGGKSYEQYF. The CDR3 DNA reads as TGTGCCAGCAGGGGGGGGAAGTCCTACGAGCAGTACTTC.

The chain couples TRBV11-2 to TRBJ2-5; no reliable D call. Germline V gives CDR1 SGHAT, CDR2 FQNNGV. The CDR3 consists of 11 residues. The ends were cut back, 6 bases at V and 2 bases at J, with 4 bases in the middle. The CDR3 DNA follows: TGTGCCAGCAGAACACAAGAGACCCAGTACTTC. Protein sequence: CASRTQETQYF.

The chain employs TRBV28 and TRBJ2-1; possible D gene TRBD1, 6 bases. CDR1 is MDHEN and CDR2 is SYDVKM in the germline V gene. This CDR3 contains 14 residues. V dropped 6 bases and J dropped 3 bases, with 12 bases sitting between them. The CDR3, as DNA: TGTGCCAGCAGCTCCACAGGGAACTACAATGAGCAGTTCTTC. As protein: CASSSTGNYNEQFF.

CDR3 coding DNA: TGTGCCAGCAGTCCGAACAGGGGCCCAGATACGCAGTATTTT. Encoded protein: CASSPNRGPDTQYF. The chain recombines TRBV6-2 or TRBV6-3 with TRBJ2-3; 7 bases are a match to TRBD1. Per the germline V gene, CDR1 is MNHEY and CDR2 is SVGEGT. This CDR3 region has 14 residues. V lost 5 bases, J lost 4 bases, and 6 bases stayed unmatched.

V and J are TRBV2 and TRBJ2-1, with D unresolved. V lost 0 bases and J lost 0, with 6 bases in between. The CDR3 totals 15 residues. Germline values: CDR1 SNHLY, CDR2 FYNNEI. CDR3 DNA: TGTGCCAGCAGTGAAGCTAACGGCTCCTACAATGAGCAGTTCTTC. This encodes CASSEANGSYNEQFF.

The V and J genes are TRBV7-2 and TRBJ1-2; weak D call: TRBD1 (5 bases). The ends were cut back, 1 base at V and 2 bases at J, with 14 bases in the middle. Germline-derived CDR1 and CDR2 are SGHTA and FQGNSA. The CDR3 covers 16 residues. CDR3 residues: CASSLVSGTQNYGYTF. DNA for the CDR3: TGTGCCAGCAGCTTAGTATCAGGGACTCAAAACTATGGCTACACCTTC.

DNA for the CDR3: TGTGCCACCTCCCCCGGCTCCTACAATGAGCAGTTCTTC. Amino acid sequence: CATSPGSYNEQFF. V usage is TRBV28 and J usage is TRBJ2-1; D gene unclear. CDR1 MDHEN and CDR2 SYDVKM come from the germline V gene. V was pared by 10 bases and J by 0 bases, with 10 bases between. CDR3 size: 13 residues.

The chain recombines TRBV28 with TRBJ1-2; D ambiguous. The V end lost 3 bases, the J end lost 7 bases, and 12 bases lay between the germline ends. The CDR3 has 13 residues. Germline assignment: CDR1 MDHEN and CDR2 SYDVKM. This CDR3 reads CASSLVAGAGYTF. Here the CDR3 DNA reads TGTGCCAGCAGTTTGGTGGCAGGCGCTGGCTACACCTTC.

This clone was recorded only once. CDR3 amino acids: CASGDPQDHRGYNEQFF. The CDR3, as DNA: TGTGCTAGTGGTGACCCCCAGGACCATCGCGGGTACAATGAGCAGTTCTTC. The rearrangement joins TRBV12-5 to TRBJ2-1, with D possibly being TRBD2 (5 bases). From germline, CDR1 is LGHNT and CDR2 FRNRAP. The CDR3 spans 17 residues. V lost 5 bases and J lost 4, with 21 bases in between.

This chain uses TRBV4-2 with TRBJ1-5; D unclear. Germline CDR1 and CDR2: LGHNA and YNFKEQ. Trimming removed 0 bases at V and 0 bases at J, with 9 bases between. The CDR3 has 16 amino acids. CDR3 protein: CASSQDFEDSNQPQHF. The DNA of the CDR3 is TGTGCCAGCAGCCAAGATTTTGAGGATAGCAATCAGCCCCAGCATTTT.

The chain combines TRBV18 with TRBJ2-5; TRBD2 is a possible D gene (6 bases). V was trimmed by 0 bases and J by 4 bases, leaving 15 bases between them. This CDR3 region has 16 residues. Germline loops: CDR1 KGHSH, CDR2 LQKENI. The CDR3 is CASSPPSLAQGETQYF. The CDR3 DNA follows: TGTGCCAGCTCACCACCGAGCCTAGCGCAGGGAGAGACCCAGTACTTC.

The chain has TRBV11-3 and TRBJ2-1; 10 bases align to TRBD2. The V segment lost 4 bases and the J segment 7 bases; nucleotides outside the gene matches: 10. CDR1 is SGHNT and CDR2 is YENEEA in the germline V gene. CDR3 length: 16 amino acids. CDR3 region: CASSSPSGRGVNEQFF. In nucleotides, the CDR3 is TGTGCCAGCAGCTCACCCAGCGGGAGGGGGGTGAATGAGCAGTTCTTC.

CDR3 nucleotide sequence: TGTGCCAGCAGTGAAGCGCCAGGACAGGGGCACTCTAATCAGCCCCAGCATTTT. Protein sequence: CASSEAPGQGHSNQPQHF. This chain uses TRBV2 with TRBJ1-5, with 9 bases identical to TRBD1. Germline CDR1 reads SNHLY; CDR2 reads FYNNEI. The CDR3 has 18 amino acids. V shed 0 bases and J 4 bases; nucleotides not matched to a gene: 10.

This chain connects TRBV9 to TRBJ2-3, with 7 bases aligning to TRBD1. The length of the CDR3 is 15 residues. Germline assignment: CDR1 SGDLS and CDR2 YYNGEE. After removal of 0 bases from V and 4 bases from J, the junction contained 5 bases not matched to a gene. CDR3 region: CASSVEGALADTQYF. CDR3 nucleotides: TGTGCCAGCAGCGTAGAGGGGGCACTAGCAGATACGCAGTATTTT.

V is TRBV2 and J is TRBJ1-1; D may be TRBD1 (6 bases). V gave up 6 bases and J gave up 0 bases, with 14 bases separating them. The CDR3 runs to 15 residues. Germline V gene lookup returns CDR1 SNHLY and CDR2 FYNNEI. DNA for the CDR3: TGTGCCAGCAGGTTTAGGACAGCTATGAACACTGAAGCTTTCTTT. This gives the protein CASRFRTAMNTEAFF. Combining the CDR3 with reference TRBV2 and TRBJ1-1 gives the whole variable domain EPEVTQTPSHQVTQMGQEVILRCVPISNHLYFYWYRQILGQKVEFLVSFYNNEISEKSEIFDDQFSVERPDGSNFTLKIRSTKLEDSAMYFCASRFRTAMNTEAFFGQGTRLTVV.

This sequence joins TRBV5-1 and TRBJ2-5; no reliable D call. V was cut by 2 bases and J by 3 bases, with 8 bases left in between. The CDR3 spans 13 residues. From germline, CDR1 is SGHRS and CDR2 YFSETQ. The CDR3 loop reads CASSFQAEETQYF. DNA of the CDR3: TGCGCCAGCAGCTTCCAGGCTGAAGAGACCCAGTACTTC.

The chain is built from TRBV28 and TRBJ1-4, with TRBD1 as a possible D gene (6 bases). Deletions cut 5 bases from V and 8 bases from J, with 15 bases between. Germline values: CDR1 MDHEN, CDR2 SYDVKM. This CDR3 is 14 amino acids long. CDR3 loop: CASSPQGMWEKLFF. The DNA for the CDR3 is TGTGCCAGCAGTCCCCAGGGGATGTGGGAAAAACTGTTTTTT. The whole variable domain, remainder taken from reference TRBV28 and TRBJ1-4, is DVKVTQSSRYLVKRTGEKVFLECVQDMDHENMFWYRQDPGLGLRLIYFSYDVKMKEKGDIPEGYSVSREKKERFSLILESASTNQTSMYLCASSPQGMWEKLFFGSGTQLSVL.

This clone was detected once. CDR3 in amino acids: CASSLRVSEDTEAFF. The CDR3 bases are TGTGCCAGCAGCCTCAGGGTTTCTGAGGACACTGAAGCTTTCTTT. V is TRBV7-9 and J is TRBJ1-1, with D possibly TRBD1 on 5 matching bases. Trimming took off 5 bases at V and 3 bases at J, with 16 bases between the two ends. This CDR3 spans 15 amino acids. CDR1 and CDR2 (germline): SEHNR, FQNEAQ (reference sequence).

The CDR3 loop is CASSSRDRGFNEQFF. The CDR3 DNA reads as TGTGCCAGCAGCTCCCGGGACAGGGGGTTCAATGAGCAGTTCTTC. The rearrangement links TRBV7-9 to TRBJ2-1; 11 nucleotides match TRBD1. With 4 bases clipped from V and 6 bases from J, the junction kept 5 bases outside the gene matches. Germline CDR1 is SEHNR and CDR2 is FQNEAQ (reference sequence). This CDR3 contains 15 residues.

This sequence joins TRBV5-4 and TRBJ2-1; 14 nucleotides match TRBD2. This CDR3 has 17 residues. The junction had 4 bases not matched to a gene; V was cut back by 4 bases and J by 1 base. CDR1 SGHNT and CDR2 YYREEE come from the germline V gene (reference sequence). The CDR3 protein is CASSDGLAGGSYNEQFF. The CDR3 coding sequence is TGTGCCAGCAGCGACGGACTAGCGGGGGGTTCCTACAATGAGCAGTTCTTC.

The chain carries TRBV10-3 and TRBJ2-1, with 9 bases identical to TRBD2. Trimming removed 4 bases from V and 7 bases from J; junction bases left unmatched: 14. Germline CDR1 and CDR2: ENHRY and SYGVKD. The CDR3 is 17 residues long. The DNA of the CDR3 is TGTGCCATCAGTGGGGAGGCTAGCGGGGTGAAGCATAATGAGCAGTTCTTC. It codes for CAISGEASGVKHNEQFF.

The chain recombines TRBV5-4 with TRBJ2-5; D is unclear. CDR1 SGHNT and CDR2 YYREEE come from the germline V gene (reference sequence). Trimming left V 4 bases short and J 1 base short, with 5 bases between. This CDR3 comprises 12 residues. CDR3 amino acids: CASSVSQETQYF. As DNA, the CDR3 is TGTGCCAGCAGCGTGAGCCAAGAGACCCAGTACTTC.

The rearrangement uses TRBV2 and TRBJ2-2; 9 bases agree with TRBD1. Trimming cost V 6 bases and J 5 bases; bases outside gene matches: 7. This CDR3 has 15 amino acids. CDR1 is SNHLY, CDR2 FYNNEI, per germline. The CDR3 loop is CASRGQGLQTGELFF. Written as DNA, the CDR3 is TGTGCCAGCAGGGGACAGGGATTGCAAACCGGGGAGCTGTTTTTT.

This chain connects TRBV7-9 to TRBJ2-5, with 8 bases that match TRBD1. CDR1 and CDR2 from the germline V gene are SEHNR and FQNEAQ (reference sequence). The CDR3 runs 15 residues. After removal of 5 bases from V and 1 base from J, the junction contained 6 bases not matched to a gene. The CDR3 protein is CASSNGQGGQETQYF. CDR3 nucleotides: TGTGCCAGCAGCAATGGACAGGGTGGCCAAGAGACCCAGTACTTC.

J is TRBJ1-1 and V is TRBV5-1; TRBD1 might be the D (5 bases). Germline CDR1 and CDR2: SGHRS and YFSETQ. There are 14 residues in the CDR3. Trimming took 5 bases from V and 1 from J, leaving 12 bases between them. CDR3 DNA sequence: TGCGCCAGCAGAGCCGACAGCGAGAACACTGAAGCTTTCTTT. Encoded protein: CASRADSENTEAFF.

This clone appeared once. The V and J genes are TRBV4-1 and TRBJ2-7, with D perhaps matching TRBD1 (6 bases). Trimming took off 0 bases at V and 0 bases at J, with 9 bases between the two ends. In germline, CDR1 is MGHRA, CDR2 YSYEKL. This CDR3 is 15 amino acids long. CDR3 in amino acids: CASSQEDRPSYEQYF. Written as DNA, the CDR3 is TGCGCCAGCAGCCAAGAAGACAGGCCCTCCTACGAGCAGTACTTC.